What follows describes a single T cell receptor beta chain. What it recognizes is unknown. The data were obtained in a study of radiation and T cells in renal cell carcinoma. The study, taken as a whole, reports: No pretreatment tumor biopsies were available for baseline clonotypes.

Documented time point: blood 4 weeks post-SBRT, at nephrectomy. Treatment reported: 15 Gy SBRT to primary tumor, nephrectomy 4 weeks later. Nephrectomy followed 15 Gy stereotactic body radiation by 4 weeks. Blood was sampled at baseline, 2 weeks and 4 weeks after SBRT. Trimming removed 6 bases from V and 9 bases from J, with 9 bases in between. The CDR3 is made up of 12 amino acids. Germline V gives CDR1 WSHSY, CDR2 SAAADI. Sequencing was performed with immunoSEQ multiplex PCR; in TCRdb, only in-frame clones are kept and a portion is missing. Of about 78,000 clones listed, around 89% were seen once; the top ten hold roughly 6%.

Sample: blood, taken from a patient whose treatment included radiotherapy and nephrectomy. J is TRBJ1-6 and V is TRBV10-2, with D possibly TRBD1 on 6 matching bases. The receptor comes from a woman between 70 and 85 years old with renal cell carcinoma. This CDR3 is CASSRQASPLHF. CDR3 DNA: TGCGCCAGCAGCCGACAGGCTTCACCCCTCCACTTT.